These T cell receptor beta chains were read from a single sample in a study of blood T cell repertoires in COVID-19. The method was immunoSEQ multiplex PCR; TCRdb's version includes in-frame clones alone and lacks a portion of them. Among around 200,000 clones listed, approximately 87% were seen once. Source material: peripheral blood. The source is a woman aged 18-29 years who had recovered from COVID-19. Both conserved end residues are part of each CDR3. D genes are given only for firm matches. Expanded clones get a size class; other rows say once, few or many, or leave the size out.

NA,TRBJ1-5,TRBV6-6,once,CASTGGVLNQPQHF,TGTGCCAGCACGGGAGGAGTATTGAATCAGCCCCAGCATTTT
TRBD2,TRBJ2-1,TRBV5-4,NA,CASSTGLAYNNEQFF,TGTGCCAGCAGCACGGGACTAGCATACAACAATGAGCAGTTCTTC
TRBD1,TRBJ1-6,TRBV7-9,NA,CASSRNSGTANSPLHF,TGTGCCAGCAGCCGTAATTCCGGGACAGCTAATTCACCCCTCCACTTT
TRBD1,TRBJ2-1,TRBV5-6,NA,CASSPGTGSGWDEQFF,TGTGCCAGCAGCCCTGGGACAGGGTCCGGTTGGGATGAGCAGTTCTTC
NA,TRBJ2-4,TRBV24-1,NA,CATSDTTLAKNIQYF,TGTGCCACCAGTGACACCACTTTAGCCAAAAACATTCAGTACTTC
TRBD1,TRBJ2-5,TRBV9,NA,CASSVGERDRKETQYF,TGTGCCAGCAGCGTAGGAGAAAGGGACAGAAAAGAGACCCAGTACTTC
NA,TRBJ1-2,TRBV30,NA,CAWSVVEEPYTF,TGTGCCTGGAGTGTGGTTGAGGAGCCCTACACCTTC
TRBD1,TRBJ1-1,TRBV6-2/TRBV6-3,NA,CASSYSGTAGFF,TGTGCCAGCAGTTATAGCGGGACAGCTGGATTCTTT
NA,TRBJ2-1,TRBV27,once,CASSFRLSLEQFF,TGTGCCAGCAGTTTCCGCCTTAGTCTTGAGCAGTTCTTC
TRBD1,TRBJ2-4,TRBV4-3,few,CASSQDPGQGGDIQYF,TGCGCCAGCAGCCAAGATCCGGGACAGGGTGGGGACATTCAGTACTTC
NA,TRBJ2-3,TRBV18,NA,CASSPLISTDTQYF,TGTGCCAGCTCACCTCTAATTAGCACAGATACGCAGTATTTT
TRBD2,TRBJ2-5,TRBV7-3,NA,CASSLTAGAGGSETQYF,TGTGCCAGCAGCTTAACGGCGGGAGCGGGAGGGAGTGAGACCCAGTACTTC
TRBD1,TRBJ1-2,TRBV19,NA,CASSMGQGRYGYTF,TGTGCCAGTAGTATGGGACAGGGACGCTATGGCTACACCTTC
TRBD2,TRBJ2-3,TRBV5-4,NA,CASSPPAAGGPTDTQYF,TGTGCCAGCAGCCCGCCCGCCGCGGGGGGGCCAACAGATACGCAGTATTTT
TRBD1,TRBJ2-7,TRBV11-3,NA,CASSLGGGRSDEQYF,TGTGCCAGCAGCTTAGGAGGGGGCAGGTCGGACGAGCAGTACTTC
TRBD1,TRBJ1-1,TRBV7-3,NA,CASSLKIRTGMNTEAFF,TGTGCCAGCAGCTTAAAGATCCGGACAGGCATGAACACTGAAGCTTTCTTT
TRBD2,TRBJ2-2,TRBV4-3,NA,CASSQGREAGELFF,TGCGCCAGCAGCCAAGGTCGGGAGGCCGGGGAGCTGTTTTTT
NA,TRBJ2-2,TRBV5-6,NA,CASSASGMNTGELFF,TGTGCCAGCAGCGCGTCGGGGATGAACACCGGGGAGCTGTTTTTT
NA,TRBJ2-2,TRBV19,NA,CASSIARVGFGELFF,TGTGCCAGTAGTATTGCCAGGGTAGGGTTCGGGGAGCTGTTTTTT
TRBD2,TRBJ2-1,TRBV13,few,CASSSTSRSYNEQFF,TGTGCCAGCAGCTCGACTAGCCGATCCTACAATGAGCAGTTCTTC
NA,TRBJ2-2,TRBV25-1,NA,CASVENGTLYTGELFF,TGTGCCAGCGTTGAAAACGGGACTCTATACACCGGGGAGCTGTTTTTT
TRBD1,TRBJ2-1,TRBV19,NA,CASSDTGTGNKQFF,TGTGCCAGTAGTGATACCGGGACAGGGAATAAGCAGTTCTTC
NA,TRBJ1-2,TRBV7-9,NA,CASSLATGKGYGYTF,TGTGCCAGCAGCTTAGCTACAGGGAAGGGCTATGGCTACACCTTC
TRBD2,TRBJ2-3,TRBV6-4,NA,CASSDSGGGGADTQYF,TGTGCCAGCAGTGACTCCGGCGGGGGTGGGGCAGATACGCAGTATTTT
NA,TRBJ2-3,TRBV3-1/TRBV3-2,NA,CASSQGWGADTQYF,TGTGCCAGCAGCCAAGGCTGGGGCGCAGATACGCAGTATTTT
TRBD1,TRBJ1-2,TRBV5-5,once,CASSLLGTGGEYGYTF,TGTGCCAGCAGCTTGCTAGGGACAGGGGGCGAGTATGGCTACACCTTC
NA,TRBJ2-2,TRBV7-8,NA,CASSLEQTTGFNTGELFF,TGTGCCAGCAGCTTAGAACAGACTACGGGGTTTAACACCGGGGAGCTGTTTTTT
NA,TRBJ1-3,TRBV5-4,NA,CASSLGSGGNTIYF,TGTGCCAGCAGCTTGGGATCAGGGGGAAACACCATATATTTT
TRBD2,TRBJ2-2,TRBV3-1/TRBV3-2,few,CASSQTAGARTGELFF,TGTGCCAGCAGCCAAACGGCGGGAGCGAGAACCGGGGAGCTGTTTTTT
NA,TRBJ1-4,TRBV18,NA,CASSPGQNEKLFF,TGTGCCAGCTCACCAGGGCAGAATGAAAAACTGTTTTTT
TRBD2,TRBJ2-7,TRBV5-6,NA,CASRSRLAVHYEQYF,TGTGCCAGCCGGTCGAGACTAGCGGTGCACTACGAGCAGTACTTC
TRBD1,TRBJ2-3,TRBV9,NA,CASSRDRPTDTQYF,TGTGCCAGCAGCAGGGACAGACCCACAGATACGCAGTATTTT
TRBD1,TRBJ2-2,TRBV7-9,NA,CASSLARQGEIPGELFF,TGTGCCAGCAGCTTAGCCCGACAGGGGGAGATCCCCGGGGAGCTGTTTTTT
TRBD1,TRBJ1-5,TRBV7-2,NA,CASSSEGWDSHQPQHF,TGTGCCAGCAGCTCCGAAGGTTGGGACAGCCATCAGCCCCAGCATTTT
TRBD1,TRBJ1-5,TRBV19,NA,CATGDRPRGNQPQHF,TGTGCCACAGGGGACAGACCGCGGGGCAATCAGCCCCAGCATTTT
TRBD2,TRBJ2-1,TRBV5-1,medium-sized,CASSLEEGLVREQFF,TGCGCCAGCAGCTTGGAGGAGGGACTAGTACGAGAGCAGTTCTTC
NA,TRBJ1-4,TRBV9,once,CASSVEAAPLEKLFF,TGTGCCAGCAGCGTAGAAGCCGCACCACTCGAAAAACTGTTTTTT
NA,TRBJ1-5,TRBV24-1,once,CATSDAGVSQPQHF,TGTGCCACCAGTGATGCCGGGGTAAGTCAGCCCCAGCATTTT
TRBD1,TRBJ2-7,TRBV5-4,NA,CASSLESTRGSYEQYF,TGTGCCAGCAGCTTGGAGTCTACCAGGGGGTCCTACGAGCAGTACTTC
TRBD1,TRBJ2-1,TRBV7-3,once,CASSLWSGGSYNEQFF,TGTGCCAGCAGCTTATGGTCAGGGGGCTCCTACAATGAGCAGTTCTTC
TRBD1,TRBJ2-7,TRBV9,NA,CASSARSQGEGYEQYF,TGTGCCAGCAGCGCGCGCTCTCAGGGGGAAGGCTACGAGCAGTACTTC
TRBD2,TRBJ2-3,TRBV4-1,NA,CASSQTPKTSGGTDTQYF,TGCGCCAGCAGCCAAACACCTAAAACTAGCGGGGGCACAGATACGCAGTATTTT
NA,TRBJ1-1,TRBV7-3,NA,CASSLTPPGVAFF,TGTGCCAGCAGCTTAACGCCGCCGGGGGTTGCTTTCTTT
NA,TRBJ1-4,TRBV18,NA,CASSSSLPATNEKLFF,TGTGCCAGCTCATCGTCCCTCCCTGCAACTAATGAAAAACTGTTTTTT
NA,TRBJ1-1,TRBV12-3/TRBV12-4,NA,CASSWGGNTEAFF,TGTGCCAGCAGTTGGGGAGGGAACACTGAAGCTTTCTTT
NA,TRBJ1-5,TRBV11-2,NA,CASSLTDPNQPQHF,TGTGCCAGCAGCTTGACAGACCCAAATCAGCCCCAGCATTTT
NA,TRBJ2-5,TRBV5-1,NA,CASSLGFGQRETQYF,TGCGCCAGCAGCCTAGGATTTGGACAGAGGGAGACCCAGTACTTC
TRBD1,TRBJ2-7,TRBV6-5,NA,CASSYQTGAYEQYF,TGTGCCAGCAGTTACCAAACAGGGGCCTACGAGCAGTACTTC
NA,TRBJ2-2,TRBV5-6,once,CASIQGVSTGELFF,TGTGCCAGCATCCAAGGGGTTTCGACCGGGGAGCTGTTTTTT